Listed here are 20 T cell receptor beta chains from one sample, sequenced in a study of Graves' ophthalmopathy and Graves' hyperthyroidism. Amplification targeted the TCR beta CDR3 regions, with RNA transcripts as the source material. Amplification began with first-round RT-PCR using HTBI primers, then second-round multiplex PCR was performed. Each CDR3 protein is one row after TCRdb ran MiXCR on the multiplex PCR reads. The table lists hundreds of thousands of distinct CDR3 sequences, about 20% of them singletons. Sequences were obtained from peripheral blood. The receptors were gathered from a woman between 18 and 29 years old with stable Graves' hyperthyroidism. Some clones in this sample may be carry-over from other donors' samples.

In its sample, this clonotype was seen once. This chain links TRBV12-3 or TRBV12-4 with TRBJ1-1, with 7 bases identical to TRBD1. CDR3 length equals 13 residues. The ends lost 4 bases at V and 6 bases at J; junction bases unmatched: 5. The DNA for the CDR3 is TGTGCCAGCAGTTCAACAGGGGAGTCTGAAGCTTTCTTT. Translated: CASSSTGESEAFF.

This clonotype appeared many times. J is TRBJ2-7 and V is TRBV12-3 or TRBV12-4, with 8 bases that match TRBD1. This CDR3 spans 16 amino acids. The V gene end was trimmed by 0 bases and the J gene end by 0 bases; junction bases not matched to a gene: 4. The DNA of the CDR3 is TGTGCCAGCAGTTTAGCGCTCACAGGGGGCTCCTACGAGCAGTACTTC. Translation gives CASSLALTGGSYEQYF.

The J gene is TRBJ2-5, the V gene TRBV6-1; no clear D gene. With 4 bases removed from V and 5 bases from J, the gap between germline ends came to 17 bases. The CDR3 spans 15 residues. Germline loops: CDR1 MNHNS, CDR2 SASEGT. Written as DNA, the CDR3 is TGTGCCAGCAGTGGCCGGCAGGTACTTCGGGAGACCCAGTACTTC. Its translation is CASSGRQVLRETQYF.

This chain uses TRBV5-1 with TRBJ2-5; D not certain. Deletions cut 2 bases from V and 5 bases from J, with 10 bases between. The CDR3 covers 13 residues. The germline V gene encodes CDR1 SGHRS and CDR2 YFSETQ. The CDR3 loop reads CASSLSPMETQYF. CDR3 sequence (DNA): TGCGCCAGCAGCTTATCCCCAATGGAGACCCAGTACTTC.

Many counts were recorded for this clonotype. The CDR3 sequence: CATSRDGGNQPQHF. The CDR3 DNA reads TGTGCCACCAGCAGAGACGGTGGGAATCAGCCCCAGCATTTT. The rearrangement links TRBV15 to TRBJ1-5, with D unresolved. Germline CDR1 LNHNV, CDR2 YYDKDF (reference sequence). This CDR3 contains 14 residues. Trimming removed 0 bases at V and 4 bases at J, with 7 bases between.

The sample holds many counts of this clonotype. The chain is built from TRBV6-5 and TRBJ1-6; D unclear. The CDR3 covers 16 residues. Trimming shortened V by 0 bases and J by 10 bases, and 16 bases separated the two germline ends. Germline V gene lookup returns CDR1 MNHEY and CDR2 SVGAGI. The DNA of the CDR3 is TGTGCCAGCAGTTACTCTAACAGATGGGCCAACTCACCCCTCCACTTT. Protein: CASSYSNRWANSPLHF.

This clonotype has a handful of counts. This may be a read error: a much more frequent sequence differs by one nucleotide. This chain links TRBV6-1 with TRBJ1-1, with 10 bases identical to TRBD1. J gave up 4 bases and V 2 bases, and 1 base lay outside the gene matches. There are 14 residues in the CDR3. Germline V gene lookup returns CDR1 MNHNS and CDR2 SASEGT. CDR3 in DNA: TGTGCCAGCAGTGAATGGACAGGGGGCACTGAAGCTTTCTTT. It yields the protein CASSEWTGGTEAFF.

The chain recombines TRBV11-2 with TRBJ1-5; a possible D gene is TRBD1 (6 bases). Germline V gene lookup returns CDR1 SGHAT and CDR2 FQNNGV. V was clipped by 4 bases and J by 5 bases, with 12 bases between them. The CDR3 consists of 14 residues. The CDR3 protein is CASSSWGGDQPQHF. CDR3 nucleotide sequence: TGTGCCAGCAGCTCGTGGGGGGGCGATCAGCCCCAGCATTTT.

The sample holds many counts of this clonotype. The V gene is TRBV19, the J gene TRBJ1-5; 7 bases align to TRBD1. V shed 10 bases, J shed 7 bases, and the junction held 10 bases outside the gene matches. The CDR3 length is 13 residues. Germline V gives CDR1 LNHDA, CDR2 SQIVND (reference sequence). The DNA for the CDR3 is TGTGCCACCTCCGACAGGGCGGACCAGCCCCAGCATTTT. This codes for CATSDRADQPQHF. The whole variable domain, filled in from reference TRBV19 and TRBJ1-5, reads DGGITQSPKYLFRKEGQNVTLSCEQNLNHDAMYWYRQDPGQGLRLIYYSQIVNDFQKGDIAEGYSVSREKKESFPLTVTSAQKNPTAFYLCATSDRADQPQHFGDGTRLSIL.

At least ten counts were recorded for this clonotype. CDR3 loop: CASSLWRLAGGPRTGELFF. The CDR3 DNA reads TGTGCCAGCAGTTTATGGAGACTAGCGGGGGGGCCTCGGACCGGGGAGCTGTTTTTT. V is TRBV28 and J is TRBJ2-2; 14 bases align to TRBD2. The CDR3 consists of 19 residues. Trimming cost V 0 bases and J 5 bases; bases outside gene matches: 8. Germline CDR1 is MDHEN and CDR2 is SYDVKM.

The V and J genes are TRBV20-1 and TRBJ2-7; a weak D match, TRBD2 (7 bases). The CDR3 has 16 amino acids. Trimming took 4 bases from V and 0 from J, leaving 19 bases between them. CDR1 DFQATT and CDR2 SNEGSKA come from the germline V gene (reference sequence). The CDR3 nucleotides read TGCAGTGCTACTCAAGGGGGGGCGGAGAGCTCCTACGAGCAGTACTTC. Its protein product is CSATQGGAESSYEQYF.

This clonotype was recorded at least ten times. The chain has TRBV29-1 and TRBJ1-1; a weak D match, TRBD1 (5 bases). Trimming took 3 bases from V and 5 from J, leaving 10 bases between them. Germline loops: CDR1 SQVTM, CDR2 ANQGSEA. The CDR3 has 12 residues. The CDR3 loop is CSVDREWTEAFF. CDR3 bases: TGCAGCGTTGACAGGGAATGGACTGAAGCTTTCTTT.

This clonotype was seen many times. This sequence joins TRBV14 and TRBJ2-5; D uncertain. The length of the CDR3 is 13 residues. Germline assignment: CDR1 SGHDN and CDR2 FVKESK. V lost 1 base and J lost 6, with 9 bases in between. CDR3 protein: CASSQAGGKTQYF. In DNA, the CDR3 is TGTGCCAGCAGCCAAGCTGGTGGAAAGACCCAGTACTTC.

V gene TRBV7-9 combines with J gene TRBJ1-1, with a possible D match to TRBD1 (6 bases). Per the germline V gene, CDR1 is SEHNR and CDR2 is FQNEAQ (reference sequence). The CDR3 loop spans 15 amino acids. The V and J ends lost 5 bases and 1 base respectively, with 14 bases between them. DNA of the CDR3: TGTGCCAGCAGCGCCCTAGGACAGCAGAACACTGAAGCTTTCTTT. This gives the protein CASSALGQQNTEAFF. The complete variable domain, with remaining parts taken from reference TRBV7-9 and TRBJ1-1, reads DTGVSQNPRHKITKRGQNVTFRCDPISEHNRLYWYRQTLGQGPEFLTYFQNEAQLEKSRLLSDRFSAERPKGSFSTLEIQRTEQGDSAMYLCASSALGQQNTEAFFGQGTRLTVV.

The chain employs TRBV12-3 or TRBV12-4 and TRBJ2-2, with 10 bases lining up with TRBD2. The CDR3 totals 15 residues. V was clipped by 5 bases and J by 6 bases; unmatched bases: 6. CDR3 loop: CASSRTSGTPGELFF. The CDR3 nucleotides read TGTGCCAGCAGTCGGACTAGCGGAACACCCGGGGAGCTGTTTTTT.

V and J are TRBV2 and TRBJ2-4, with D possibly TRBD1 on 5 matching bases. V dropped 3 bases and J dropped 3 bases, with 12 bases sitting between them. There are 15 residues in the CDR3. Germline V lookup: CDR1 SNHLY, CDR2 FYNNEI. CDR3 sequence (DNA): TGTGCCAGCAGTGATAAAGGGGCCGGCAAAAACATTCAGTACTTC. It codes for CASSDKGAGKNIQYF.

The rearrangement joins TRBV4-1 to TRBJ1-3, with no clear D. The CDR3 is 17 amino acids. Germline V lookup: CDR1 MGHRA, CDR2 YSYEKL. V lost 0 bases to trimming and J lost 2 bases, with 14 bases between them. The CDR3 region is CASSQDVVRRAGNTIYF. The CDR3 DNA is TGCGCCAGCAGCCAAGATGTGGTCCGACGGGCTGGAAACACCATATATTTT.

This clonotype has a handful of counts. The chain is built from TRBV6-1 and TRBJ2-7, with TRBD2 matching over 12 bases. The CDR3 sequence is 15 residues long. CDR1 and CDR2 (germline): MNHNS, SASEGT. V lost 6 bases and J lost 3; bases outside the gene matches: 6. CDR3 in DNA: TGTGCCAGCAGATCAACTAGCGGGAGGTTCTACGAGCAGTACTTC. It codes for CASRSTSGRFYEQYF.

The sample holds one count of this clonotype. Since a much larger clone is just one base distant, this may be a read error. The gene calls are TRBV18 and TRBJ2-7; tentatively, D is TRBD2 (6 bases). Germline CDR1 reads KGHSH; CDR2 reads LQKENI. The V gene lost 5 bases and the J gene lost 7 bases, with 21 bases spanning the gap. The CDR3 length is 15 residues. The CDR3 region has the DNA TGTGCCAGCTCAAGACGGTTGAAACTACGGGGGGAGCAGTACGTC. This gives the protein CASSRRLKLRGEQYV.

The chain employs TRBV29-1 and TRBJ1-2; D unclear. V was pared by 0 bases and J by 5 bases, with 16 bases between. The CDR3 extends over 15 amino acids. Germline assignment: CDR1 SQVTM and CDR2 ANQGSEA. The DNA of the CDR3 is TGCAGCGTTGAAGATCTTACGGCCCGGAGTTATGGCTACACCTTC. Protein product: CSVEDLTARSYGYTF.